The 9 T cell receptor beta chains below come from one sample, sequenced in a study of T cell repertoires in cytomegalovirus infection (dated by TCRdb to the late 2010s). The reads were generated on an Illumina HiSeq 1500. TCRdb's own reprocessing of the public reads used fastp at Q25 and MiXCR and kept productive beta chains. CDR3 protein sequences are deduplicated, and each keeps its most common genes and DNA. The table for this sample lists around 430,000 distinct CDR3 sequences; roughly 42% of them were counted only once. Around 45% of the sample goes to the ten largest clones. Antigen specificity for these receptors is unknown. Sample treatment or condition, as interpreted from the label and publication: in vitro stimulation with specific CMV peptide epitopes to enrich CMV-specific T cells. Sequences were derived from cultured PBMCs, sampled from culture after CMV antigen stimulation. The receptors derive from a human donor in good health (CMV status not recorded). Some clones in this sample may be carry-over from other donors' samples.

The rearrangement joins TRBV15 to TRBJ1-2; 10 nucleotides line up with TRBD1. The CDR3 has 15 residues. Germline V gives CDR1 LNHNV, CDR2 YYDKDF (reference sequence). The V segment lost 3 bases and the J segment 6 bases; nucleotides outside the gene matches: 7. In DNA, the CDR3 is TGTGCCACCAGCAGGGGGACCGGGACAGGGGATGGCTACACCTTC. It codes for CATSRGTGTGDGYTF.

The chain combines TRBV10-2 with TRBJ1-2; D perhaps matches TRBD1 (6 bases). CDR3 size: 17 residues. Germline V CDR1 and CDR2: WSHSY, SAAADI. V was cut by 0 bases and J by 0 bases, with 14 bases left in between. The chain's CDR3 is CASSESQGRGANYGYTF. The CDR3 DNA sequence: TGCGCCAGCAGTGAGTCTCAGGGGCGAGGGGCTAACTATGGCTACACCTTC.

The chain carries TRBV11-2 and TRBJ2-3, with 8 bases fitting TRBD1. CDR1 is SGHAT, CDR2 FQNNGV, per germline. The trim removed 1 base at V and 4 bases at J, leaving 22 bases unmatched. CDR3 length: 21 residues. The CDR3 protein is CASSLASPFIPVAGGADTQYF. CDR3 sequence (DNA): TGTGCCAGCAGCTTAGCATCACCATTCATCCCCGTGGCAGGGGGCGCAGATACGCAGTATTTT.

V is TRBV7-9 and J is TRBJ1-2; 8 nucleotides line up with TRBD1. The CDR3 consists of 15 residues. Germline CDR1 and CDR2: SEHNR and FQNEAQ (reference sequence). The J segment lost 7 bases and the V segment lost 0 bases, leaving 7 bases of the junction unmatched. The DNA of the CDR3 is TGTGCCAGCAGCTTAGCGACAGGGGAAGGTAGTGGCTACACCTTC. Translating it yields CASSLATGEGSGYTF.

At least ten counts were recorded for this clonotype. The CDR3 loop reads CASSFFGLAVTGELFF. The CDR3 coding sequence is TGTGCCAGCAGCTTCTTTGGACTAGCGGTGACCGGGGAGCTGTTTTTT. The gene calls are TRBV7-2 and TRBJ2-2; 10 nucleotides align to TRBD2. From germline, CDR1 is SGHTA and CDR2 FQGNSA. Unmatched junction bases numbered 6, after V lost 3 bases and J lost 5 bases. The CDR3 is made up of 16 amino acids. Using reference TRBV7-2 and TRBJ2-2 for the parts outside the CDR3, the full variable domain is GAGVSQSPSNKVTEKGKDVELRCDPISGHTALYWYRQSLGQGLEFLIYFQGNSAPDKSGLPSDRFSAERTGGSVSTLTIQRTQQEDSAVYLCASSFFGLAVTGELFFGEGSRLTVL.

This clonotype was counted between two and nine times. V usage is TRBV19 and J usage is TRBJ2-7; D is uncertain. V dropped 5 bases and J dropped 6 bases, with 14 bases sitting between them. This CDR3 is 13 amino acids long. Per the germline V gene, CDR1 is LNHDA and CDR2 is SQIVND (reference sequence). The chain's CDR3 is CASSEIVALEQYF. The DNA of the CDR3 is TGTGCCAGTAGTGAGATCGTCGCACTCGAGCAGTACTTC.

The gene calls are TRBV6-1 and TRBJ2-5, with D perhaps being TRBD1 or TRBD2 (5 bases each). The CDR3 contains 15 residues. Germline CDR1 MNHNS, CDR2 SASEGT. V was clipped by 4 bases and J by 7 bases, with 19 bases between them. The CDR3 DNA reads TGTGCCAGCAGTGCGAGGGACGGGATCATCGGGACCCAGTACTTC. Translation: CASSARDGIIGTQYF.

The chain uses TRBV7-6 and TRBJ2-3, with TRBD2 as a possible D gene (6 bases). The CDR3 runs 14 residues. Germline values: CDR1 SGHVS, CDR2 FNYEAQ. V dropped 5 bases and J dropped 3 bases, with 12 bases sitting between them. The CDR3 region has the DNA TGTGCCAGCAGCCCGGGGGACTGGACAGATACGCAGTATTTT. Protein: CASSPGDWTDTQYF.

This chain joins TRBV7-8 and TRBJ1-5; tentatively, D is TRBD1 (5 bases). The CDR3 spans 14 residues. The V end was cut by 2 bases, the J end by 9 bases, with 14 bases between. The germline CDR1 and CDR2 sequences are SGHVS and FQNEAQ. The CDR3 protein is CASSLFAGDRPQHF. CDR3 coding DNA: TGTGCCAGCAGCTTATTCGCTGGTGACAGGCCCCAGCATTTT.